The entry below describes one T cell receptor beta chain. Antigen specificity is unknown. Its ends do not fully match the called genes, so a read error is possible. Assay: immunoSEQ multiplex PCR; the TCRdb copy retains only in-frame clones and omits some. The table shows about a million clones, with roughly 75% occurring only once. Adult Caucasians living in Nashville, Tennessee made up all of the donors. The entry originates in a study of shared clonotypes between healthy human individuals. Study information: Plates per donor: three CD4 naive, three CD4 memory, two CD8 naive, one CD8 memory. Study outcomes and limitations: Generally, naive subsets came out with larger estimated richness than memory subsets.

The CDR3 is made up of 13 amino acids. Looked up from germline, CDR1 is MRHNA and CDR2 is SNTAGT. The genes are TRBV6-4 and TRBJ1-1; unclear D gene. The sequenced material came from memory CD4+ T cells sorted from blood. Specified subset: CD45RA-negative fraction. The receptor comes from a man between 18 and 35 years old in good health. The CDR3 DNA sequence: TGTGCCAGCAGTTACTCAGTGTCAGGTGAAGCTTTCTTT. It specifies CASSYSVSGEAFF.